This record covers a single TCR beta chain. The target antigen is unknown. Here immunoSEQ multiplex PCR was the method, and the copy in TCRdb shows in-frame clones only, minus some. The sample has 4,000 to 6,500 clones; approximately 61% are singletons. This entry comes from a study of CD8 T cell repertoires and HIV-1 epitope variants. Overall study: IL-2, IL-7 and IL-15 were added on days 3 and 7 of approximately 10-day cultures.

This CDR3 comprises 14 residues. Looked up from germline, CDR1 is MNHEY and CDR2 is SMNVEV (reference sequence). J lost 9 bases, V lost 3 bases, and 3 bases had no gene match. V usage is TRBV27 and J usage is TRBJ2-1; the match to TRBD2 covers 12 bases. Specimen: cultured CD8+ T cells derived from PBMCs. The receptor was isolated from a male donor with HIV. This CDR3 is CASSLLAGGSEQFF. In DNA, the CDR3 is TGTGCCAGCAGTTTGCTAGCGGGGGGGAGTGAGCAGTTCTTC.